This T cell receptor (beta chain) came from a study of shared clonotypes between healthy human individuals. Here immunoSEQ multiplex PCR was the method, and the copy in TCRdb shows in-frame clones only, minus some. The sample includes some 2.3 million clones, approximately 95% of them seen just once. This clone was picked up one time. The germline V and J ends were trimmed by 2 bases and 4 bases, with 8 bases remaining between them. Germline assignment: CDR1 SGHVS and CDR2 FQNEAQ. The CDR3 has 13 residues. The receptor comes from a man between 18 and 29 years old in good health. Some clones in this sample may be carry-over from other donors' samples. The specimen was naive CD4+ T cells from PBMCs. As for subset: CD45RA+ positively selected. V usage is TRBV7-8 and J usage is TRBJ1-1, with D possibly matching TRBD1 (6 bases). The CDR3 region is CASSLNRVTEAFF. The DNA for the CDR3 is TGTGCCAGCAGCTTAAACAGGGTCACTGAAGCTTTCTTT.